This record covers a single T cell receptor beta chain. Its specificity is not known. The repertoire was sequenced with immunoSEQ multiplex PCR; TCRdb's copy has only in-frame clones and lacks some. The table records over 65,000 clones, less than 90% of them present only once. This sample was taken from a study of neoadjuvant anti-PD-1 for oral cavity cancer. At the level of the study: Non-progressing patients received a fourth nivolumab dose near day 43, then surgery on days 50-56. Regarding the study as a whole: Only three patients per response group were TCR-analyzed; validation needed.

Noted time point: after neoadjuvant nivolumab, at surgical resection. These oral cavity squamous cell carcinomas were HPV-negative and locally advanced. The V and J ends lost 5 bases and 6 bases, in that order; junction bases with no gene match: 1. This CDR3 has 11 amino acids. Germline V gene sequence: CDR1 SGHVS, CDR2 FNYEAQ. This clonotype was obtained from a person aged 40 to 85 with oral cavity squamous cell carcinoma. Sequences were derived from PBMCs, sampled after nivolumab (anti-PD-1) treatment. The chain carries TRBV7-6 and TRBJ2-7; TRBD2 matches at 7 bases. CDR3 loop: CASSGGGEQYF. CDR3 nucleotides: TGTGCCAGCAGCGGGGGGGGCGAGCAGTACTTC.